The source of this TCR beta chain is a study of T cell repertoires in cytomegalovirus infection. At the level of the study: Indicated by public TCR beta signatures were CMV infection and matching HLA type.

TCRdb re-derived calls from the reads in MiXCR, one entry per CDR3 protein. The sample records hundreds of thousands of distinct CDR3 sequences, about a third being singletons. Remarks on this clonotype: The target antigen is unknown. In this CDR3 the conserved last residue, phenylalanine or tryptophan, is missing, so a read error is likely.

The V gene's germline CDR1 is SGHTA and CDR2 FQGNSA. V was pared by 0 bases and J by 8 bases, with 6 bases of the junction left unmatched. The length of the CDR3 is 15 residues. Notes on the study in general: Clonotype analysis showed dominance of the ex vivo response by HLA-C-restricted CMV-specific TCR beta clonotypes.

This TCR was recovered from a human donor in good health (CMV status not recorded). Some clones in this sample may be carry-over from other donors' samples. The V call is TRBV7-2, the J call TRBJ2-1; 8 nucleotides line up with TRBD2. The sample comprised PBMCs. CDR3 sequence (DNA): TGTGCCAGCAGCTTAGCGCTCGGGGGGGCAGATGAGCAGTTCTTA. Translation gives CASSLALGGADEQFL.